The entry below gives a single T cell receptor (beta chain) sequence along with its context. What it binds is unknown. Each CDR3 protein is one row after TCRdb ran MiXCR on the RT-PCR reads. Among 500,000 to 600,000 distinct CDR3 sequences listed, under 15% were seen once. The sample is drawn from a study of response to subunit inactivated influenza vaccine. CDR1 is LGHDT and CDR2 is YNNKEL in the germline V gene (reference sequence). V was clipped by 6 bases and J by 3 bases, with 11 bases between them. The CDR3 runs 13 residues. Findings and caveats of the study: Each seasonal influenza vaccination, the authors suggested, recruits few new T cells.

This TCR was sampled from a man aged 45-60 years who received an inactivated influenza vaccine. V is TRBV3-1 and J is TRBJ1-1; perhaps TRBD1 as D (5 bases). Sequences were derived from PBMCs from blood, sampled more than 35 days after vaccination. CDR3 in amino acids: CASRFTGDTEAFF. The DNA for the CDR3 is TGTGCCAGCAGGTTTACGGGGGACACTGAAGCTTTCTTT.